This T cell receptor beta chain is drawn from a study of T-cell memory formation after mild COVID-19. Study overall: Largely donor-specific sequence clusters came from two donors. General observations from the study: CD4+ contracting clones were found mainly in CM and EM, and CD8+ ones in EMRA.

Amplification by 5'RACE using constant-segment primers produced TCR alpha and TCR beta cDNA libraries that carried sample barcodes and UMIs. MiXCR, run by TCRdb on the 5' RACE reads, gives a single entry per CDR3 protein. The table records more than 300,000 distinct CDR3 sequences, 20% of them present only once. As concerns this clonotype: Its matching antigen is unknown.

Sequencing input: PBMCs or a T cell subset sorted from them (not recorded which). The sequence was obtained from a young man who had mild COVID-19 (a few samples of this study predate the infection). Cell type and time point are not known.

CDR3 in DNA: TGTGCCAGCAGTTACCTCAGGGGGCATGAGCAGTTCTTC. Translated, it gives CASSYLRGHEQFF. The chain uses TRBV6-5 and TRBJ2-1; 8 bases are shared with TRBD1. V lost 2 bases and J lost 8; bases outside the gene matches: 2. CDR3 size: 13 residues. Germline V gene lookup returns CDR1 MNHEY and CDR2 SVGAGI.